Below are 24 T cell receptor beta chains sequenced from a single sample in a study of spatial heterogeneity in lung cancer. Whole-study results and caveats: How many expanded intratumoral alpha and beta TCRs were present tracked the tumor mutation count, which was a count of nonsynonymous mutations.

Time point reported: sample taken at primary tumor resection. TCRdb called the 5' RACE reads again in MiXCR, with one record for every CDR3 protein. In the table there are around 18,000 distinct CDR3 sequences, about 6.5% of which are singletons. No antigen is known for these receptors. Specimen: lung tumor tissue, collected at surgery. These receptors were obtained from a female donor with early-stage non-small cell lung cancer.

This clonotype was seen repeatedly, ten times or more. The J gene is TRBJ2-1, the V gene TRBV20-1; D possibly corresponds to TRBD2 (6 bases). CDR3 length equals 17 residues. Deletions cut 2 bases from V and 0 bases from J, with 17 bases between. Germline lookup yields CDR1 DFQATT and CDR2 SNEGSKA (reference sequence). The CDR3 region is CSARYSGPVSSYNEQFF. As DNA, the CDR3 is TGCAGTGCTAGATATAGCGGTCCCGTCAGCTCCTACAATGAGCAGTTCTTC.

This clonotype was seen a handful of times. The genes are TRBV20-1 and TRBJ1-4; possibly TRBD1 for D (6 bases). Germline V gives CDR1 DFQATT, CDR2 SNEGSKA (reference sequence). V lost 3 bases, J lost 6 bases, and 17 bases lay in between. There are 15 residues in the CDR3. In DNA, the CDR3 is TGCAGTGCTAGTTACCCGGGGGGCGTTGATGAAAAACTGTTTTTT. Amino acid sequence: CSASYPGGVDEKLFF.

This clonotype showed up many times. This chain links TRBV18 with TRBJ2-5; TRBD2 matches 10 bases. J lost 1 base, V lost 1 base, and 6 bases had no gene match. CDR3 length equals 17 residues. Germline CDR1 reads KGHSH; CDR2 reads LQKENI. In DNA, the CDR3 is TGTGCCAGCTCACCACTGGTGTTAGCGGGGGGCCAAGAGACCCAGTACTTC. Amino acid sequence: CASSPLVLAGGQETQYF.

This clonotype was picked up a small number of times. The CDR3 DNA follows: TGTGCCAGCAGTTACCCGGACAGGAATAGCAATCAGCCCCAGCATTTT. Residues: CASSYPDRNSNQPQHF. The chain links TRBV6-6 to TRBJ1-5, with 7 bases identical to TRBD1. Germline V gene lookup returns CDR1 MNHNY and CDR2 SVGAGI (reference sequence). The CDR3 has 16 amino acids. V lost 2 bases, J lost 0 bases, and 4 bases stayed unmatched.

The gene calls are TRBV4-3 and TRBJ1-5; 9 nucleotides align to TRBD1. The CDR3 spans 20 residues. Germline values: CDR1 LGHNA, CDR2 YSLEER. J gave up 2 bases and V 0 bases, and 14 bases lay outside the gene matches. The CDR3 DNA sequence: TGCGCCAGCAGCCAAGACCCCCCAAGGACAGGGGTGGGTGGCAATCAGCCCCAGCATTTT. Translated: CASSQDPPRTGVGGNQPQHF.

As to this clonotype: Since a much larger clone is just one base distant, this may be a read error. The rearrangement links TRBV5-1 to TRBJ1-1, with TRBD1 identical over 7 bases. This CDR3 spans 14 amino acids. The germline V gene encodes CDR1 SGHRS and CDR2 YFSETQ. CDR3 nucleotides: TGCGCCAGCAGCTCGGGACAGATGAACACTGAAGCTTGCTTT. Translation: CASSSGQMNTEACF.

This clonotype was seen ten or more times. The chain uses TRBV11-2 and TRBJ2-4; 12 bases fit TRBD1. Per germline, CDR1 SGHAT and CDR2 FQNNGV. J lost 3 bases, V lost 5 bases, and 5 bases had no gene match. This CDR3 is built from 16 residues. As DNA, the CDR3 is TGTGCCAGCAGCCTGGGACAGGGGGCGGGCAAAAACATTCAGTACTTC. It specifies CASSLGQGAGKNIQYF.

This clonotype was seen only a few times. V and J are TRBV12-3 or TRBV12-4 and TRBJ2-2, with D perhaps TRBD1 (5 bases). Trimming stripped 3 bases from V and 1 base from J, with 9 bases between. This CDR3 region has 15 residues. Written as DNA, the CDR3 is TGTGCCAGCAGTTTCCGCAGGGAGAACACCGGGGAGCTGTTTTTT. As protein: CASSFRRENTGELFF.

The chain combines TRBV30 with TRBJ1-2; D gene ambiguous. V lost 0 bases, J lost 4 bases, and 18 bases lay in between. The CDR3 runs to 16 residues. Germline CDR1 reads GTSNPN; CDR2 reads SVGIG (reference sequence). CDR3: CAWSVWGTAAGYGYTF. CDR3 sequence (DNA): TGTGCCTGGAGTGTATGGGGAACCGCCGCGGGCTATGGCTACACCTTC.

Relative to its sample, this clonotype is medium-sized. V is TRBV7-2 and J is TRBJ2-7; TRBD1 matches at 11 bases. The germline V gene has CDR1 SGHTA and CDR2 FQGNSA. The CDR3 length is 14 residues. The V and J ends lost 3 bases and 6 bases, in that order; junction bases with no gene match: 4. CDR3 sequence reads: CASSLDRGRTEQYF. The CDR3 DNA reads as TGTGCCAGCAGCTTGGACAGGGGGCGTACCGAGCAGTACTTC.

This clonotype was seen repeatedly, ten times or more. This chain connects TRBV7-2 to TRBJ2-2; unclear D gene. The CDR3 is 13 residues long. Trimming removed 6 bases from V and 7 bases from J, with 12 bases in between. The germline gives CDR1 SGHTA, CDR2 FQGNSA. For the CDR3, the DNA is TGTGCCAGCAGAAGGATCGGTGGCGGGGAGCTGTTTTTT. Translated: CASRRIGGGELFF.

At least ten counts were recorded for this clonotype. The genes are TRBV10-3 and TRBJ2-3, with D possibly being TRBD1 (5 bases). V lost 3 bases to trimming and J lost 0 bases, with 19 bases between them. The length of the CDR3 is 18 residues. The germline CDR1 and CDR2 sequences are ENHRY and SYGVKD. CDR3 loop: CAISDRTGRTTSTDTQYF. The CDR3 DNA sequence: TGTGCCATCAGTGACCGAACTGGAAGGACAACTAGCACAGATACGCAGTATTTT.

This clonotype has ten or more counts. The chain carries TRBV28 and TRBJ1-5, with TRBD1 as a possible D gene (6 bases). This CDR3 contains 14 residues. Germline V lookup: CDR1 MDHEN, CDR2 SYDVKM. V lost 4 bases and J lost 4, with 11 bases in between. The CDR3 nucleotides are TGTGCCAGCAGTTATGGGGGCTCTAATCAGCCCCAGCATTTT. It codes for CASSYGGSNQPQHF.

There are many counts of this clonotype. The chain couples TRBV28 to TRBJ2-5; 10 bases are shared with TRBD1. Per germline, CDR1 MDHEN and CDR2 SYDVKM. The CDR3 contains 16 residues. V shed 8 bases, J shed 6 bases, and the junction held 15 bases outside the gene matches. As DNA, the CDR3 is TGTGCCAGCGGGCCCTCCGGGACAGGGGTGGCGAAGACCCAGTACTTC. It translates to CASGPSGTGVAKTQYF.

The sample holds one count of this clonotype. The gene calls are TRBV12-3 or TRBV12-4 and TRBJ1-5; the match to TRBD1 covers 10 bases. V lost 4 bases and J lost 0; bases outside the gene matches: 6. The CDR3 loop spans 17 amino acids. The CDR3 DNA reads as TGTGCCAGCAGTTCCCGACAGGGGGCGAATAGCAATCAGCCCCAGCATTTT. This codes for CASSSRQGANSNQPQHF.

CDR3 in amino acids: CASSLYNGGASEQFF. The CDR3 DNA is TGTGCCAGCAGCTTGTACAACGGGGGGGCCTCTGAGCAGTTCTTC. The rearrangement links TRBV7-2 to TRBJ2-1; 8 bases are shared with TRBD2. This CDR3 has 15 residues. The J segment lost 9 bases and the V segment lost 3 bases, leaving 10 bases of the junction unmatched. Germline loops: CDR1 SGHTA, CDR2 FQGNSA.

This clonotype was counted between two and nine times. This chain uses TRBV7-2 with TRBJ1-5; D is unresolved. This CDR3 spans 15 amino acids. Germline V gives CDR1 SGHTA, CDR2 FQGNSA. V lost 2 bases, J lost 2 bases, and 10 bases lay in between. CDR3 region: CASSLYRGGNQPQHF. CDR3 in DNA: TGTGCCAGCAGCTTATACCGGGGTGGCAATCAGCCCCAGCATTTT. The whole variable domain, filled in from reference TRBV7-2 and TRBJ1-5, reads GAGVSQSPSNKVTEKGKDVELRCDPISGHTALYWYRQSLGQGLEFLIYFQGNSAPDKSGLPSDRFSAERTGGSVSTLTIQRTQQEDSAVYLCASSLYRGGNQPQHFGDGTRLSIL.

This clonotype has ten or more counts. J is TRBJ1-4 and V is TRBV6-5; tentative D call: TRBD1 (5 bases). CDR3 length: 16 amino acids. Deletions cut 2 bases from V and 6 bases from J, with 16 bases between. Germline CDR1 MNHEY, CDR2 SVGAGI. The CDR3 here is CASSYSWAGRDEKLFF. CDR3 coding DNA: TGTGCCAGCAGTTACAGTTGGGCAGGGCGAGATGAAAAACTGTTTTTT.

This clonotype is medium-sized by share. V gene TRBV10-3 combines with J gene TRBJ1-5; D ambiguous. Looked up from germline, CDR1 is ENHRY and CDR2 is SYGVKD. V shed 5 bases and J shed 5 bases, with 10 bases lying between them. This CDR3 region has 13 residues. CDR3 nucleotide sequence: TGTGCCATCAGTCCATCGGCACATCAGCCCCAGCATTTT. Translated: CAISPSAHQPQHF.

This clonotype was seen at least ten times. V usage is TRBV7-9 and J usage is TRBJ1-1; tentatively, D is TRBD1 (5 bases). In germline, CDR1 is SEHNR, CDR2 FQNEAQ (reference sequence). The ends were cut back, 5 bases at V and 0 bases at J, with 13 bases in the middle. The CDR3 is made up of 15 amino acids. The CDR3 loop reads CASSPNRGMNTEAFF. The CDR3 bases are TGTGCCAGCAGCCCAAACCGGGGCATGAACACTGAAGCTTTCTTT.

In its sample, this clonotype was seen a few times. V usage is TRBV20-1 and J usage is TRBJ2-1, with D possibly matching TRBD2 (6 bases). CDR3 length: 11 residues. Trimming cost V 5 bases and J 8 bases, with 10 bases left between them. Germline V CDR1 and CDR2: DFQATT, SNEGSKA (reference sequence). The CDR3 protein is CSAAREDEQFF. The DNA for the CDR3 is TGCAGTGCTGCCAGGGAGGATGAGCAGTTCTTC.

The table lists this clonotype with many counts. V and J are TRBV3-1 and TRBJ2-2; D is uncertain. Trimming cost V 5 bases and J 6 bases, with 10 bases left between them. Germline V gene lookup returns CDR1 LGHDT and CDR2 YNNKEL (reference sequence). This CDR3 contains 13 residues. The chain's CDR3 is CASSSRPAGELFF. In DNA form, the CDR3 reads TGTGCCAGCAGCTCTCGGCCCGCCGGGGAGCTGTTTTTT.

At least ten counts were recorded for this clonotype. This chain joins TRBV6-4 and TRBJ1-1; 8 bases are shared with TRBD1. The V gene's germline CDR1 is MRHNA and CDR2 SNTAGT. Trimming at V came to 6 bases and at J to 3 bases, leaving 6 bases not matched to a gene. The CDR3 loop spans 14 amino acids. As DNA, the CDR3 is TGTGCCAGCAGCGTAGACAGGGGAGACACTGAAGCTTTCTTT. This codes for CASSVDRGDTEAFF.

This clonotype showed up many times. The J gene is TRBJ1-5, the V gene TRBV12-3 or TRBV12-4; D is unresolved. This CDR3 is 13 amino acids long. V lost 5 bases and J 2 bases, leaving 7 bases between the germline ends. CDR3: CASSMYGNQPQHF. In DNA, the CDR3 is TGTGCCAGCAGTATGTACGGCAATCAGCCCCAGCATTTT.